This TCR beta chain was retrieved from a study of radiation and T cells in renal cell carcinoma. General study results and limits: From baseline, blood top tumor clonotypes peaked at 2 weeks post-radiation.

Germline CDR1 is GTSNPN and CDR2 is SVGIG (reference sequence). The CDR3 has 14 residues. V was trimmed by 4 bases and J by 8 bases, leaving 20 bases between them. To note about this clone: Antigen unknown.

Profiling relied on immunoSEQ multiplex PCR, and the TCRdb table lists in-frame clones only, not all of them. This sample yields 70,000 to 100,000 clones, of which over 65% are seen a single time; 6% to 7% belongs to the top ten. Time point indicated: baseline pretreatment blood. Treatment here: 15 Gy SBRT to primary tumor, nephrectomy 4 weeks later. Sequences were derived from blood, sampled from a patient whose treatment included radiotherapy and nephrectomy. This receptor was obtained from a man aged 55-75 years with renal cell carcinoma. This chain connects TRBV30 to TRBJ1-2; D remains unclear. The CDR3 nucleotides read TGTGCCTGGACCGAGGCGGCATCTTATTGGGGCTACACCTTC. Translated: CAWTEAASYWGYTF.